The clone carrying this T cell receptor beta chain occurred a few times. What it binds is not known. This entry comes from a study of OX40 agonist ivuxolimab in advanced cancers. Study overall: Patients got intravenous ivuxolimab at 0.01 to 10 mg/kg every 2 weeks. The dose-escalation group included hepatocellular carcinoma, melanoma, renal cell carcinoma and head and neck cancer.

The germline CDR1 and CDR2 sequences are SQVTM and ANQGSEA. V was clipped by 6 bases and J by 7 bases, with 15 bases between them. The CDR3 consists of 12 residues. Method: immunoSEQ multiplex PCR; TCRdb's copy keeps in-frame clones and lacks some. The sample carries under 85,000 clones, approximately 90% recorded once. General observations from the study: At doses 0.1 to 3.0 mg/kg, CD4+ and CD8+ clones expanded.

The clonotype was recovered from an adult with an advanced solid tumor such as melanoma, head and neck, liver or kidney cancer. The sample was CD4+ or CD8+ T cells sorted from blood, taken in a trial of the OX40 agonist ivuxolimab. V usage is TRBV29-1 and J usage is TRBJ1-2; a possible D gene is TRBD1 (5 bases). The CDR3 sequence: CSVGGGVSGYTF. Written as DNA, the CDR3 is TGCAGCGTCGGGGGAGGGGTTAGTGGCTACACCTTC. The whole variable domain, filled in from reference TRBV29-1 and TRBJ1-2, reads SAVISQKPSRDICQRGTSLTIQCQVDSQVTMMFWYRQQPGQSLTLIATANQGSEATYESGFVIDKFPISRPNLTFSTLTVSNMSPEDSSIYLCSVGGGVSGYTFGSGTRLTVV.